The source of this T cell receptor (beta chain) is a study of blood T cell repertoires in COVID-19. Across the whole study: The origin of the acute and convalescent COVID-19 samples was the United States, Italy and Spain.

Recruitment covered about two dozen US areas and drew participants whose ages spanned roughly 18 to 95 years. The germline CDR1 and CDR2 sequences are SGHDN and FVKESK. CDR3 length: 14 amino acids. V gave up 6 bases and J gave up 3 bases, with 14 bases separating them. Method: immunoSEQ multiplex PCR; TCRdb's copy keeps in-frame clones and lacks some. This table has about 140,000 clones, approximately 84% appearing once. The TCR was taken from a young woman who had been exposed to COVID-19. Sequenced: PBMCs or T cells enriched from blood (not recorded which). J is TRBJ1-2 and V is TRBV14; D unresolved. CDR3 in DNA: TGTGCCAGCAGTAACAAAGCGGGCGACTATGGCTACACCTTC. Its protein product is CASSNKAGDYGYTF.